This T cell receptor beta chain was sequenced for a study of cytomegalovirus exposure and HLA in healthy donors. As for the study in general: From 150 million to 200 million T cells, an earlier analysis saw some 120 million unique TCR beta sequences. Study outcomes and limitations: A later analysis linked a missense DCLRE1C variant to TCR beta V- and J-gene trimming. Later work found most CMV-associated TCR beta chains apparently HLA-restricted.

PCR primers comprised 60 Vbeta and 13 Jbeta primers. TCRdb's table, derived via immunoSEQ multiplex PCR, lists solely in-frame clones and lacks some. This repertoire shows 150,000 to 200,000 clones, more than 70% found once; its top ten account for under 1.5%. This clone was counted a few times. As yet, its antigen is unknown. The CDR3 has 14 amino acids. V was clipped by 4 bases and J by 4 bases, with 12 bases between them. The germline V gene has CDR1 SGHRS and CDR2 YFSETQ. The material sequenced was PBMCs. The receptor was derived from a girl under 18 in good health and CMV-seropositive. The chain has TRBV5-1 and TRBJ2-1, with D perhaps TRBD1 (6 bases). The CDR3 here is CASSTRTVYNEQFF. CDR3 in DNA: TGCGCCAGCAGCACCCGGACAGTATACAATGAGCAGTTCTTC. Full variable domain (rest looked up from reference TRBV5-1 and TRBJ2-1): KAGVTQTPRYLIKTRGQQVTLSCSPISGHRSVSWYQQTPGQGLQFLFEYFSETQRNKGNFPGRFSGRQFSNSRSEMNVSTLELGDSALYLCASSTRTVYNEQFFGPGTRLTVL.